This TCR beta chain is from a study of CD8+ T cells in alopecia areata (dated by TCRdb to 2017 to 2018). In the study overall: High-throughput TCRbeta sequencing was used to examine T cell clonal expansion in alopecia areata in both the C3H/HeJ mouse model and human patients. The RNA source kit depended on sample type: the PAXgene miRNA kit for fixed scalp, the miRNeasy kit for PBMCs, and the RNeasy kit for mouse skin. TCRbeta CDR3 regions were amplified by immunoSEQ multiplex PCR with 35 Vbeta forward and 13 Jbeta reverse primers. On the human side, TCRbeta sequencing was run on scalp tissue and on sorted CD4+ and CD8+ peripheral blood T cells from healthy controls and from alopecia areata patients with either patchy or totalis/universalis disease. Scalp clonality was compared among normal scalp (n=4), patchy alopecia areata scalp (n=8), and alopecia totalis/universalis scalp (n=8). General study outcomes and caveats: Compared with normal scalp, lesional scalp had higher clonality and more expanded CD8+ clones, particularly in alopecia totalis/universalis, a pattern that suggests antigenic drive. Unlike mouse skin, where gammadelta T cells dominate, normal human skin contains resident alphabeta T cells that get sequenced too, which complicates analysis of the scalp TCR repertoire. Shared TCR sequences between patients were less evident than in mice, which may be partly attributable to HLA diversity in the patient population.

Receptor amplification or capture employed the immunoSEQ multiplex PCR assay. RNA was extracted from all samples and reverse transcribed into cDNA, which served as template for TCR sequencing. SuperScript III was used for first-strand cDNA synthesis, primed with a 2:1 mix of oligo-dT and random hexamers. A synthetic immune receptor repertoire was used to measure amplification bias, and any remaining bias was corrected computationally. From the authors' description of their analysis: Raw reads were preprocessed to remove errors, and CDR3 was defined according to IMGT conventions as the region from the conserved cysteine to phenylalanine. Clonality was calculated as 1 minus Shannon entropy normalized by log2 of the number of productive unique TCRs. CD4 or CD8 identity of scalp clones was inferred by cross-referencing scalp TCRbeta sequences with sorted blood CD4 and CD8 repertoires. Imported from immuneACCESS, the table was reduced by TCRdb to in-frame sequences with V and J called. These copies leave out some clones; in studies compared against another copy, an unresolved V gene accounts for under half, and the cause of the remainder is not known. The V and J calls and the clone size are those of that table, but D and trimming were determined from the DNA. The sample includes about 140,000 clones, with 45% to 60% observed a single time. The ten largest make up more than 4.5% of the sample.

V drops 7 bases and J drops 5 bases, leaving 9 bases in between. CDR1 SQVTM and CDR2 ANQGSEA were looked up in the germline V gene. The CDR3 starts with the cysteine, ends with the phenylalanine, and has 10 residues. Only the CDR3 portion is preserved as DNA: 30 bases, with reading frame beginning at the first base. Details on this clone: No cognate antigen has been identified for it. No base-level quality is on record; no much larger clone is a single base apart.

PBMCs were isolated by density centrifugation and stained for CD3, CD4 and CD8, after which CD4+ and CD8+ T cells were sorted on a FACSAria. Scalp biopsies and blood samples were provided by unaffected controls. This receptor chain uses TRBV29-1 and TRBJ2-7, with an unclear D gene assignment. The TCR sequence derives from a human donor in good health. Specimen: CD4+ T cells sorted from blood. CDR3 loop: CSGKTDEQYF. At the DNA level, the sequence is TGCAGCGGTAAGACGGACGAGCAGTACTTC.